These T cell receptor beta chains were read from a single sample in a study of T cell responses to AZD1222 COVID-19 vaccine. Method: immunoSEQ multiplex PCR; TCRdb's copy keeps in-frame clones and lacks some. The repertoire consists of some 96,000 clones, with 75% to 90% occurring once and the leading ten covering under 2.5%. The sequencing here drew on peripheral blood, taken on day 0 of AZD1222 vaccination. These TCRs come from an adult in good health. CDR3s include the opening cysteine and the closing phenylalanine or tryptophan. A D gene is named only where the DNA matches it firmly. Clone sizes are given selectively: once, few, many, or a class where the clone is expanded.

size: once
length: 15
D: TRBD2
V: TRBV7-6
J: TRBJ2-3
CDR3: CASSTRGGIADTQYF
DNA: TGTGCCAGCAGTACCCGGGGGGGCATTGCAGATACGCAGTATTTT

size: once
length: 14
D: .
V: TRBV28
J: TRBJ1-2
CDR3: CASSLLGHPYGYTF
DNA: TGTGCCAGCAGTTTATTGGGACATCCCTATGGCTACACCTTC

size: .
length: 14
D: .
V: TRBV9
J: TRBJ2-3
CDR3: CASSALDARDTQYF
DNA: TGTGCCAGCAGCGCACTAGATGCGAGAGATACGCAGTATTTT

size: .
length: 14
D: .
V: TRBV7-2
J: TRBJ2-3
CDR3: CASSSRQYTDTQYF
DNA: TGTGCCAGCAGCTCTCGACAGTACACAGATACGCAGTATTTT

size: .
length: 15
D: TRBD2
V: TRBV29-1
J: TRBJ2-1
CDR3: CSATGRGTSHNEQFF
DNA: TGCAGCGCCACGGGGAGGGGGACTAGCCACAATGAGCAGTTCTTC

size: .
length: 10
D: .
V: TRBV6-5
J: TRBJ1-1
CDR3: CASKNTEAFF
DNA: TGTGCCAGCAAAAACACTGAAGCTTTCTTT

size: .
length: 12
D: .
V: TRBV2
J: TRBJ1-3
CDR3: CASRKGAADLYF
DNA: TGTGCCAGCAGGAAAGGGGCCGCGGACCTATATTTT

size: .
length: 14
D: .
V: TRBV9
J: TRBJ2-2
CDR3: CASSVGANTGELFF
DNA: TGTGCCAGCAGCGTGGGAGCAAACACCGGGGAGCTGTTTTTT

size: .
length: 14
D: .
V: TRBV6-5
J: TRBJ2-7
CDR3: CASSSGIPPGEQYF
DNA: TGTGCCAGCAGCTCCGGGATCCCCCCGGGGGAGCAGTACTTC

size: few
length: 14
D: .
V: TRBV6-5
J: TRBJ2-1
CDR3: CASSYASPVNEQFF
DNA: TGTGCCAGCAGTTACGCGAGTCCAGTCAATGAGCAGTTCTTC

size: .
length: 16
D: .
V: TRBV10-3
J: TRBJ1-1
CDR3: CAISEWTRAANTEAFF
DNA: TGTGCCATCAGTGAGTGGACAAGAGCAGCCAACACTGAAGCTTTCTTT

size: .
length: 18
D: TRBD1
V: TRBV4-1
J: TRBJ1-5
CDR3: CASSQDLRQGRADQPQHF
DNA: TGCGCCAGCAGCCAAGATCTACGACAGGGAAGGGCGGATCAGCCCCAGCATTTT

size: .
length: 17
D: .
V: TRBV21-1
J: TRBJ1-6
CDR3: CASSKEGRASYNSPLHF
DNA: TGTGCCAGCAGCAAAGAGGGCAGGGCCTCCTATAATTCACCCCTCCACTTT

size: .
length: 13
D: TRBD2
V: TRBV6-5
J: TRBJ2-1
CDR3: CASSYTSGLWQFF
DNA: TGTGCCAGCAGCTATACTAGCGGGCTTTGGCAGTTCTTC

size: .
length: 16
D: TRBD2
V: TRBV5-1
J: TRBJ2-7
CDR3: CASSLDPSGSTWEQYF
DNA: TGCGCCAGCAGCTTGGACCCTAGCGGGAGCACATGGGAGCAGTACTTC

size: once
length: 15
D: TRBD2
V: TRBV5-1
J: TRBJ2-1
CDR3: CASSDTGGAYNEQFF
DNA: TGCGCCAGCAGCGACACGGGGGGTGCGTACAATGAGCAGTTCTTC

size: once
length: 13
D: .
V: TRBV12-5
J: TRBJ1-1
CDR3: CASGSGLGTEAFF
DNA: TGTGCTAGTGGTTCAGGGCTCGGGACTGAAGCTTTCTTT

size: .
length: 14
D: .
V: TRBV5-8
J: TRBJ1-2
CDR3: CASSLGGASYGYTF
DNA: TGTGCCAGCAGCTTGGGGGGCGCGAGCTATGGCTACACCTTC

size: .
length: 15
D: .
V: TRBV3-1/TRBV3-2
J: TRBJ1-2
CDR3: CASSQEVGQNYGYTF
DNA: TGTGCCAGCAGCCAAGAGGTGGGGCAGAACTATGGCTACACCTTC

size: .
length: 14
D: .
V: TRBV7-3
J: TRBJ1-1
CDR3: CASSSEVWNTEAFF
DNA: TGTGCCAGCAGCTCCGAAGTATGGAACACTGAAGCTTTCTTT

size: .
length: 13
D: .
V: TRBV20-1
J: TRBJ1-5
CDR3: CSASSRGNQPQHF
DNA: TGCAGTGCTAGTTCCAGGGGCAATCAGCCCCAGCATTTT

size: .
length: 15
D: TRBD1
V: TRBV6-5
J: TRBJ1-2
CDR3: CASSAGQLGGYGYTF
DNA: TGTGCCAGCAGCGCGGGACAGCTGGGTGGCTATGGCTACACCTTC

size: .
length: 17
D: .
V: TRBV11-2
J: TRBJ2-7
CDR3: CASSRSLSPGGGDEQYF
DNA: TGTGCCAGCAGCCGTTCCCTTAGCCCCGGAGGTGGCGACGAGCAGTACTTC

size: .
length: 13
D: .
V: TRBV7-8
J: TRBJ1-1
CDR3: CASSWNWDGEAFF
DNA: TGTGCCAGCAGCTGGAACTGGGACGGTGAAGCTTTCTTT

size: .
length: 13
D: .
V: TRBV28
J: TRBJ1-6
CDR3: CASSLQGGSPLHF
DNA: TGTGCCAGCAGTTTACAGGGAGGCTCACCCCTCCACTTT

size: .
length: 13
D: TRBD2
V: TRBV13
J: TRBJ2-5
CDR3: CASGLAGGETQYF
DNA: TGTGCCAGCGGACTAGCGGGGGGAGAGACCCAGTACTTC

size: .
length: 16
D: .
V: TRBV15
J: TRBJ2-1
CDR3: CATSRDRGSGNDEQFF
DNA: TGTGCCACCAGCAGAGATCGCGGTTCCGGTAACGATGAGCAGTTCTTC

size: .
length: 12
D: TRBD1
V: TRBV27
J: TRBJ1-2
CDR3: CASRTGGGGYTF
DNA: TGTGCCAGCCGTACAGGGGGCGGCGGCTACACCTTC

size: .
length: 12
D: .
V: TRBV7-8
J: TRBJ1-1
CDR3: CASSDFQGEAFF
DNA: TGTGCCAGCAGCGATTTCCAGGGTGAAGCTTTCTTT

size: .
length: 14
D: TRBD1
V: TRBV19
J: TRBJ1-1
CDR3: CASILGQGVTEAFF
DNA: TGTGCCAGTATCCTGGGACAGGGGGTCACTGAAGCTTTCTTT

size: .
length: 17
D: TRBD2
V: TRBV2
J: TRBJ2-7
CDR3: CASSETTSGRISYEQYF
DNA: TGTGCCAGCAGTGAGACAACTAGCGGGAGGATCTCCTACGAGCAGTACTTC

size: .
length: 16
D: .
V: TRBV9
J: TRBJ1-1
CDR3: CAGPVWGGKDREGAFF
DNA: TGTGCCGGACCCGTTTGGGGGGGTAAGGATCGGGAAGGAGCTTTCTTT

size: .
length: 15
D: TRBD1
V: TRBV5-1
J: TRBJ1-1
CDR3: CASSPSTGRSTEAFF
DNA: TGCGCCAGCAGCCCTTCGACAGGGAGGAGCACTGAAGCTTTCTTT

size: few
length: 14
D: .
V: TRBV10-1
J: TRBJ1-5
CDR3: CASRTGPPNQPQHF
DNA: TGCGCCAGCAGGACAGGCCCCCCCAATCAGCCCCAGCATTTT

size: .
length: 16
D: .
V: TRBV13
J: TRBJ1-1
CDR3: CASSLDPPIRGTEAFF
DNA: TGTGCCAGCAGCCTAGACCCTCCTATAAGGGGCACTGAAGCTTTCTTT